These T cell receptor beta chains were read from a single sample in a study of blood T cell repertoires in COVID-19. The repertoire was sequenced with immunoSEQ multiplex PCR; TCRdb's copy has only in-frame clones and lacks some. Of under 300,000 clones in the sample, approximately 84% are singletons; the top ten hold approximately 15%. Sequencing was done on a sample of PBMCs or T cells enriched from blood (not recorded which). The receptor set was obtained from a man aged 35 to 55 who had recovered from COVID-19. Each CDR3 is given with its conserved first and last residue. A D gene is named only where the DNA matches it firmly. Expanded clones get a size class; other rows say once, few or many, or leave the size out.

TRBJ2-3	.	.	TRBV4-1	TGCGCCAGCAGCCTAGAGGAGACGCAGTATTTT	CASSLEETQYF
TRBJ1-2	.	.	TRBV29-1	TGCAGCGAAGGGCTGGGAGACTATGGCTACACCTTC	CSEGLGDYGYTF
TRBJ1-1	.	TRBD1	TRBV19	TGTGCCAGTATGGGCCGGGACAGGGGGTTTGACACTGAAGCTTTCTTT	CASMGRDRGFDTEAFF
TRBJ1-1	.	.	TRBV19	TGTGCCAGTAGTACACAGGGCTACACTGAAGCTTTCTTT	CASSTQGYTEAFF
TRBJ2-4	once	.	TRBV20-1	TGCAGTGGCGGGCCCAAAAACATTCAGTACTTC	CSGGPKNIQYF
TRBJ2-7	.	.	TRBV6-2/TRBV6-3	TGTGCCAGCAGCAATTTAGGCCGCAAGACTCTCTCCTACGAGCAGTACTTC	CASSNLGRKTLSYEQYF
TRBJ1-6	.	.	TRBV5-4	TGTGCCAGCAGCTTGGGGGAGGGTTTATCACCCCTCCACTTT	CASSLGEGLSPLHF
TRBJ2-1	.	.	TRBV7-5	TGTGTCAGGGGCAAACTAGCGGGCCTATACAATGAGCAGTTCTTC	CVRGKLAGLYNEQFF
TRBJ1-6	.	.	TRBV7-6	TGTGCCAGCAGCTTGCGACAGGCTGGTAATTCACCCCTCCACTTT	CASSLRQAGNSPLHF
TRBJ2-3	.	TRBD1	TRBV18	TGTGCCAGCTCACCTAGACAGGGGAGCACAGATACGCAGTATTTT	CASSPRQGSTDTQYF
TRBJ2-4	few	TRBD2	TRBV7-8	TGTGCCAGCAGCACAAGCGGGGGCCTAGCCAAAAACATTCAGTACTTC	CASSTSGGLAKNIQYF
TRBJ2-2	.	TRBD1	TRBV10-3	TGTGCCATCAGTTCCCTCAGGGGGATGAACACCGGGGAGCTGTTTTTT	CAISSLRGMNTGELFF
TRBJ2-5	once	.	TRBV7-2	TGTGCCAGCAGCCCGATTAGCACCGAGACCCAGTACTTC	CASSPISTETQYF
TRBJ2-1	once	.	TRBV6-2/TRBV6-3	TGTGCCAGCAGTTCCAGGGTAAATGAGCAGTTCTTC	CASSSRVNEQFF
TRBJ1-6	.	.	TRBV7-2	TGTGCCAGCAGCCCTAGCGGATCATCACCCCTCCACTTT	CASSPSGSSPLHF
TRBJ1-4	.	.	TRBV19	TGTGCCAGTACACACCGACGGGGGGAAAAACTGTTTTTT	CASTHRRGEKLFF
TRBJ2-2	few	.	TRBV7-9	TGTGCCAGCAGCTTCTCTTGGGACATCAACACCGGGGAGCTGTTTTTT	CASSFSWDINTGELFF
TRBJ2-2	.	.	TRBV19	TGTGCCAGTCGGGCCAGGGCGAACACCGGGGAGCTGTTTTTT	CASRARANTGELFF
TRBJ2-5	.	TRBD1	TRBV5-4	TGTGCCAGCACAAGAAACAGGGGGACCCAGTACTTC	CASTRNRGTQYF
TRBJ1-3	few	.	TRBV7-9	TGTGCCAGCAGCCCGCAGGGCTTATTCTCTGGAAACACCATATATTTT	CASSPQGLFSGNTIYF
TRBJ1-1	.	.	TRBV4-3	TGCGCCAGCAGCCAAGAAGGTCCGGCAGGGGACACTGAAGCTTTCTTT	CASSQEGPAGDTEAFF
TRBJ2-7	.	TRBD1	TRBV6-5	TGTGCCAGCAGGTCTCCGGGACAGGGGGGCGAGCAGTACTTC	CASRSPGQGGEQYF
TRBJ1-2	.	.	TRBV7-9	TGTGCCAGCAGCTTGGGCGGGACTGCGTATGGCTACACCTTC	CASSLGGTAYGYTF